Detailed here is one T cell receptor beta chain. As to time point: naive CD8 control sorted from an acute-time-point sample. These data originate in a study of CD8 T cells in acute hepatitis C reinfection. V lost 0 bases and J lost 2, with 12 bases in between. Per the germline V gene, CDR1 is SGHTA and CDR2 is FQGTGA. CDR3 length: 16 amino acids. Using immunoSEQ multiplex PCR, the repertoire was profiled, and TCRdb retains in-frame clones only, with some absent. The table shows about 38,000 clones, with 75% to 90% occurring only once. The rearrangement links TRBV7-3 to TRBJ2-3; weak D call: TRBD2 (6 bases). Sequencing used naive CD8+ T cells from PBMCs. This sequence was found in a woman younger than 35 who spontaneously cleared hepatitis C infection. CDR3 loop: CASSLTPGEDTDTQYF. The CDR3 nucleotides are TGTGCCAGCAGCTTAACGCCGGGAGAGGACACAGATACGCAGTATTTT.